One and the same sample provided the 29 T cell receptor beta chains below, sequenced in a study of OX40 agonist ivuxolimab in advanced cancers. Library construction relied on the immunoSEQ multiplex PCR assay. Here the immuneACCESS table is served through TCRdb, limited to in-frame sequences with V and J called. Missing clones are a known gap in these copies; in checked studies unresolved V genes cover under half, and the rest lacks a known reason. The table for this sample lists around 74,000 clones; approximately 80% of them were counted only once. The ten largest clonotypes hold roughly 0.53% of the sample. Material: CD4+ or CD8+ T cells sorted from blood, obtained in a trial of the OX40 agonist ivuxolimab. The receptors come from an adult with an advanced solid tumor such as melanoma, head and neck, liver or kidney cancer.

This sequence joins TRBV6-1 and TRBJ1-5, with 9 bases that match TRBD1. Germline lookup yields CDR1 MNHNS and CDR2 SASEGT. The CDR3 is made up of 14 amino acids. V trimming: 4 bases; J trimming: 7 bases; junction bases outside the gene matches: 5. CDR3 DNA sequence: TGTGCCAGCAGTGTGGGGACAGGGAGCCAGCCCCAGCATTTT. Its protein product is CASSVGTGSQPQHF.

This clone was detected only once. This chain joins TRBV7-2 and TRBJ2-4, with 11 bases aligning to TRBD2. Trimming at V came to 5 bases and at J to 5 bases, leaving 5 bases not matched to a gene. The V gene's germline CDR1 is SGHTA and CDR2 FQGNSA. The CDR3 totals 15 residues. This CDR3 reads CASSLTSGSENIQYF. CDR3 DNA: TGTGCCAGCAGCCTAACTAGCGGGAGCGAAAACATTCAGTACTTC.

The chain links TRBV7-9 to TRBJ2-2, with D perhaps matching TRBD2 (5 bases). The CDR3 loop spans 16 amino acids. Trimming cost V 8 bases and J 4 bases, with 20 bases left between them. Germline loops: CDR1 SEHNR, CDR2 FQNEAQ (reference sequence). The CDR3 region is CASRERRSRGTGELFF. The DNA of the CDR3 is TGTGCCAGCCGCGAGCGGAGGAGTCGTGGCACCGGGGAGCTGTTTTTT.

The chain couples TRBV6-5 to TRBJ2-2; D is ambiguous. Trimming left V 7 bases short and J 8 bases short, with 11 bases between. The CDR3 covers 12 residues. CDR1 and CDR2 from the germline V gene are MNHEY and SVGAGI. The CDR3 protein is CASKGWSGELFF. CDR3 sequence (DNA): TGTGCCAGCAAAGGGTGGTCAGGGGAGCTGTTTTTT.

The chain uses TRBV5-1 and TRBJ1-1, with 7 bases matching TRBD1. The CDR3 runs 15 residues. CDR1 and CDR2 (germline): SGHRS, YFSETQ. V trimming: 0 bases; J trimming: 0 bases; junction bases outside the gene matches: 2. CDR3 coding DNA: TGCGCCAGCAGCTTGGGGGACAGCATGAACACTGAAGCTTTCTTT. It translates to CASSLGDSMNTEAFF.

This clone was seen a handful of times. This chain links TRBV10-3 with TRBJ1-2; 7 nucleotides match TRBD1. With V trimmed by 7 bases and J by 4 bases, 9 bases remained unmatched. The CDR3 sequence is 14 residues long. The V gene's germline CDR1 is ENHRY and CDR2 SYGVKD. DNA for the CDR3: TGTGCCATCACTGAACTACAGGGGACCTATGGCTACACCTTC. As protein: CAITELQGTYGYTF.

The chain links TRBV14 to TRBJ2-7; 7 nucleotides line up with TRBD1. Germline V gene data show CDR1 as SGHDN and CDR2 as FVKESK. This CDR3 region has 14 residues. The trim removed 1 base at V and 3 bases at J, leaving 3 bases unmatched. The CDR3 DNA reads as TGTGCCAGCAGCCAAGCTCCAGGGGGCTACGAGCAGTACTTC. This translates into CASSQAPGGYEQYF.

This sequence joins TRBV28 and TRBJ1-2; D not resolved. Germline assignment: CDR1 MDHEN and CDR2 SYDVKM. The CDR3 sequence is 15 residues long. Between the trimmed V and J ends, which lost 4 bases and 5 bases, there was a span of 17 bases. CDR3 nucleotide sequence: TGTGCCAGCAGTTCCTGGGGAGGGTGGGGTTATGGCTACACCTTC. Its protein product is CASSSWGGWGYGYTF.

The chain combines TRBV6-5 with TRBJ1-5; no definite D call. The CDR3 is 15 amino acids. Germline CDR1 reads MNHEY; CDR2 reads SVGAGI. V was cut by 0 bases and J by 4 bases, with 10 bases left in between. This CDR3 reads CASSYSSIGNQPQHF. CDR3 nucleotides: TGTGCCAGCAGTTACTCGTCCATCGGGAATCAGCCCCAGCATTTT.

This clone has just one count. CDR3: CASSSQGVRNNEQFF. The CDR3, as DNA: TGTGCCAGCAGCTCGCAGGGGGTCCGGAACAATGAGCAGTTCTTC. The chain links TRBV7-9 to TRBJ2-1; 7 nucleotides align to TRBD1. J gave up 5 bases and V 4 bases, and 8 bases lay outside the gene matches. The CDR3 length is 15 residues. CDR1 SEHNR and CDR2 FQNEAQ come from the germline V gene (reference sequence).

The genes are TRBV10-3 and TRBJ2-3; D gene uncertain. V was pared by 6 bases and J by 0 bases, with 13 bases between. Looked up from germline, CDR1 is ENHRY and CDR2 is SYGVKD. The CDR3 consists of 15 residues. The DNA of the CDR3 is TGTGCCATCAGCGTCACCCCGTCTAGCACAGATACGCAGTATTTT. It translates to CAISVTPSSTDTQYF.

The chain links TRBV18 to TRBJ2-1; 8 bases map to TRBD2. CDR1 is KGHSH and CDR2 is LQKENI in the germline V gene. V lost 0 bases to trimming and J lost 7 bases; unmatched junction nucleotides: 8. The CDR3 length is 16 residues. CDR3 sequence (DNA): TGTGCCAGCTCACCACCGACGGGAGGGCCGGGGAATGAGCAGTTCTTC. Its protein is CASSPPTGGPGNEQFF.

The genes are TRBV6-1 and TRBJ2-5; D is unresolved. Deletions cut 7 bases from V and 5 bases from J, with 17 bases between. This CDR3 region has 14 residues. The V gene's germline CDR1 is MNHNS and CDR2 SASEGT. Written as DNA, the CDR3 is TGTGCCAGCACCCCTAGGACCAGCATGGAGACCCAGTACTTC. Translated, it gives CASTPRTSMETQYF.

V and J are TRBV19 and TRBJ2-1; TRBD1 or TRBD2 may be the D gene (5 bases each). Germline CDR1 is LNHDA and CDR2 is SQIVND (reference sequence). This CDR3 comprises 17 residues. Trimming removed 7 bases from V and 5 bases from J, with 24 bases in between. Here the CDR3 DNA reads TGTGCCAGTACCCCCCGCTTATTGAGGGGAGTGCACAATGAGCAGTTCTTC. Translation: CASTPRLLRGVHNEQFF.

This clone was recorded a few times. The chain is built from TRBV2 and TRBJ2-7; weak D call: TRBD1 (6 bases). This CDR3 contains 15 residues. CDR1 is SNHLY, CDR2 FYNNEI, per germline. V was clipped by 2 bases and J by 4 bases, with 15 bases between them. CDR3 protein: CASSEQTTGIYEQYF. CDR3 DNA: TGTGCCAGCAGTGAACAGACTACAGGGATATACGAGCAGTACTTC.

V usage is TRBV5-4 and J usage is TRBJ2-1, with no clear D. Germline CDR1 is SGHNT and CDR2 is YYREEE (reference sequence). V lost 0 bases, J lost 0 bases, and 13 bases lay in between. This CDR3 has 17 amino acids. In DNA form, the CDR3 reads TGTGCCAGCAGCTTGGGGGTCCGGCGGTCCTCCTACAATGAGCAGTTCTTC. It encodes CASSLGVRRSSYNEQFF. Variable domain in full (rest from reference TRBV5-4 and TRBJ2-1): ETGVTQSPTHLIKTRGQQVTLRCSSQSGHNTVSWYQQALGQGPQFIFQYYREEENGRGNFPPRFSGLQFPNYSSELNVNALELDDSALYLCASSLGVRRSSYNEQFFGPGTRLTVL.

This rearrangement joins TRBV25-1 to TRBJ2-7; perhaps TRBD1 as D (6 bases). V shed 3 bases and J shed 6 bases, with 15 bases lying between them. This CDR3 spans 14 amino acids. From germline, CDR1 is MGHDK and CDR2 SYGVNS. Here the CDR3 reads CASSETGGSSEQYF. The CDR3 DNA is TGTGCCAGCAGTGAGACAGGTGGAAGCTCCGAGCAGTACTTC.

In this sample, this clone turned up a few times. The rearrangement uses TRBV30 and TRBJ2-3, with D unresolved. V shed 1 base and J shed 8 bases, with 7 bases lying between them. CDR1 GTSNPN and CDR2 SVGIG come from the germline V gene (reference sequence). The length of the CDR3 is 11 residues. The CDR3 nucleotides read TGTGCCTGGAGTGCACATGGTACGCAGTATTTT. The encoded protein is CAWSAHGTQYF.

The V call is TRBV5-4, the J call TRBJ2-5; a possible D gene is TRBD1 (6 bases). Germline-derived CDR1 and CDR2 are SGHNT and YYREEE (reference sequence). Trimming took 4 bases from V and 5 from J, leaving 18 bases between them. This CDR3 has 15 residues. As DNA, the CDR3 is TGTGCCAGCAGCCCCCCGGGCGGGCAGGGGGAGACCCAGTACTTC. This sequence encodes CASSPPGGQGETQYF.

This clone has just a few counts. The V gene is TRBV4-1, the J gene TRBJ2-3; D possibly matches TRBD1 or TRBD2 (6 bases each). Deletions cut 1 base from V and 9 bases from J, with 8 bases between. Germline CDR1 and CDR2: MGHRA and YSYEKL. The CDR3 length is 12 residues. The CDR3 sequence is CASSQVGGTQYF. The DNA for the CDR3 is TGCGCCAGCAGCCAAGTAGGGGGGACGCAGTATTTT.

This clone was recorded only once. V is TRBV30 and J is TRBJ1-6; D remains unclear. The germline gives CDR1 GTSNPN, CDR2 SVGIG (reference sequence). The CDR3 runs 14 residues. V lost 3 bases and J lost 10, with 16 bases in between. DNA of the CDR3: TGTGCCTGGAGAGCGGACGTTATGAGGTCACCCCTCCACTTT. It specifies CAWRADVMRSPLHF.

The rearrangement joins TRBV27 to TRBJ1-5, with a weak D call TRBD1 (5 bases). V dropped 7 bases and J dropped 5 bases, with 12 bases sitting between them. The CDR3 has 13 amino acids. Germline V gene sequence: CDR1 MNHEY, CDR2 SMNVEV (reference sequence). Here the CDR3 reads CASTAGGDQPQHF. CDR3 DNA sequence: TGTGCCAGCACCGCGGGGGGGGATCAGCCCCAGCATTTT.

This chain uses TRBV28 with TRBJ1-4; 9 bases are a match to TRBD1. The CDR3 is 15 residues long. The trim removed 0 bases at V and 8 bases at J, leaving 4 bases unmatched. The germline gives CDR1 MDHEN, CDR2 SYDVKM. This chain's CDR3 is CASSLWGQGNEKLFF. CDR3 DNA: TGTGCCAGCAGTTTATGGGGACAGGGTAACGAAAAACTGTTTTTT. Drawing the rest from reference TRBV28 and TRBJ1-4, the complete variable domain is DVKVTQSSRYLVKRTGEKVFLECVQDMDHENMFWYRQDPGLGLRLIYFSYDVKMKEKGDIPEGYSVSREKKERFSLILESASTNQTSMYLCASSLWGQGNEKLFFGSGTQLSVL.

This chain joins TRBV5-1 and TRBJ1-1, with 9 bases that match TRBD1. The CDR3 is 15 amino acids. V lost 0 bases, J lost 1 base, and 1 base stayed unmatched. In germline, CDR1 is SGHRS, CDR2 YFSETQ. The CDR3, as DNA: TGCGCCAGCAGCTTGGTGGGACAGGGGAACACTGAAGCTTTCTTT. Protein: CASSLVGQGNTEAFF.

The chain recombines TRBV27 with TRBJ2-2; TRBD2 aligns across 10 bases. Trimming at V came to 3 bases and at J to 4 bases, leaving 8 bases not matched to a gene. The CDR3 extends over 17 amino acids. Germline CDR1 and CDR2: MNHEY and SMNVEV (reference sequence). The CDR3 sequence: CASSFCSGGPGTGELFF. CDR3 DNA: TGTGCCAGCAGTTTTTGTAGCGGGGGGCCCGGCACCGGGGAGCTGTTTTTT.

The rearrangement joins TRBV19 to TRBJ1-1, with 7 bases aligning to TRBD1. V shed 5 bases and J 5 bases; nucleotides not matched to a gene: 11. CDR1 and CDR2 (germline): LNHDA, SQIVND (reference sequence). The CDR3 is made up of 15 amino acids. The CDR3 bases are TGTGCCAGTAGTCCAGAGACAGGGTGGAGGACTGAAGCTTTCTTT. This gives the protein CASSPETGWRTEAFF.

The chain is built from TRBV5-6 and TRBJ2-7; D perhaps matches TRBD2 (5 bases). V lost 3 bases and J lost 1, with 14 bases in between. Germline lookup yields CDR1 SGHDT and CDR2 YYEEEE. The CDR3 has 15 amino acids. The CDR3 DNA is TGTGCCAGCAGCTCCGGACTCTTCCAGTCCTACGAGCAGTACTTC. Its translation: CASSSGLFQSYEQYF.

The rearrangement uses TRBV7-2 and TRBJ2-7; 10 bases map to TRBD2. Per germline, CDR1 SGHTA and CDR2 FQGNSA. The CDR3 extends over 16 amino acids. With V trimmed by 5 bases and J by 2 bases, 9 bases remained unmatched. The CDR3 spells CASSPRTSGLTYEQYF. In DNA, the CDR3 is TGTGCCAGCAGCCCTCGGACTAGCGGATTAACCTACGAGCAGTACTTC.

The chain carries TRBV27 and TRBJ2-2; D is possibly TRBD1 (5 bases). The CDR3 consists of 16 residues. Trimming shortened V by 4 bases and J by 5 bases, and 17 bases separated the two germline ends. Germline CDR1 is MNHEY and CDR2 is SMNVEV (reference sequence). In nucleotides, the CDR3 is TGTGCCAGCAGTTCTCGTAACGCTCAGGGAACCGGGGAGCTGTTTTTT. The encoded protein is CASSSRNAQGTGELFF.